A single sample is the source of the 26 T cell receptor beta chains below, sequenced in a study of cytomegalovirus exposure and HLA in healthy donors. Both 60 Vbeta primers and 13 Jbeta primers went into the PCR. Profiling relied on immunoSEQ multiplex PCR, and the TCRdb table lists in-frame clones only, not all of them. The data show 130,000 to 150,000 clones, approximately 78% seen once. Input material: PBMCs. All receptors come from a woman aged 40 to 50 in good health and CMV-seropositive.

The chain uses TRBV28 and TRBJ2-3, with D maybe TRBD1 (6 bases). This CDR3 spans 12 amino acids. Deletions cut 6 bases from V and 12 bases from J, with 16 bases between. Germline assignment: CDR1 MDHEN and CDR2 SYDVKM. This chain's CDR3 is CASSSGQSLQYF. In DNA, the CDR3 is TGTGCCAGCAGCTCTGGACAGTCTTTACAGTATTTT.

The V gene is TRBV6-5, the J gene TRBJ1-3; D possibly corresponds to TRBD1 (6 bases). Trimming stripped 6 bases from V and 0 bases from J, with 9 bases between. Germline-derived CDR1 and CDR2 are MNHEY and SVGAGI. The CDR3 contains 14 residues. CDR3 protein: CASSGTTSGNTIYF. In nucleotides, the CDR3 is TGTGCCAGCAGCGGGACAACCTCTGGAAACACCATATATTTT.

The chain couples TRBV6-1 to TRBJ1-4, with 8 bases matching TRBD1. Germline CDR1 is MNHNS and CDR2 is SASEGT. This CDR3 comprises 15 residues. Losses at the gene ends were 7 bases for V and 7 bases for J; bases not matched to a gene: 11. As DNA, the CDR3 is TGTGCCAGCAAGGACAGGGTGTCGGACGGTGAAAAACTGTTTTTT. Its protein product is CASKDRVSDGEKLFF.

The chain has TRBV29-1 and TRBJ2-3; 12 bases are a match to TRBD2. With 7 bases clipped from V and 3 bases from J, the junction kept 5 bases outside the gene matches. CDR1 is SQVTM, CDR2 ANQGSEA, per germline. This CDR3 is built from 14 residues. The CDR3 sequence is CSGRLAGETDTQYF. CDR3 in DNA: TGCAGCGGGAGACTAGCGGGAGAAACAGATACGCAGTATTTT.

This chain connects TRBV29-1 to TRBJ2-1; 7 bases map to TRBD2. The CDR3 extends over 12 amino acids. J gave up 7 bases and V 4 bases, and 4 bases lay outside the gene matches. Germline V CDR1 and CDR2: SQVTM, ANQGSEA. This chain's CDR3 is CSVGLGGNEQFF. CDR3 in DNA: TGCAGCGTTGGGCTGGGGGGGAATGAGCAGTTCTTC.

The genes are TRBV10-1 and TRBJ2-3; D gene ambiguous. Trimming pared 8 bases from V and 0 bases from J, leaving 3 bases between. The length of the CDR3 is 11 residues. Germline V CDR1 and CDR2: WNHNN, SYGVQD (reference sequence). Here the CDR3 DNA reads TGCGCCAGCTCGAGCACAGATACGCAGTATTTT. Its protein product is CASSSTDTQYF.

The chain uses TRBV4-3 and TRBJ2-7; 10 bases are shared with TRBD2. J lost 0 bases, V lost 3 bases, and 2 bases had no gene match. In germline, CDR1 is LGHNA, CDR2 YSLEER. The CDR3 consists of 15 residues. CDR3 in amino acids: CASSHLAGDSYEQYF. CDR3 bases: TGCGCCAGCAGCCACCTAGCGGGGGACTCCTACGAGCAGTACTTC.

The chain recombines TRBV6-5 with TRBJ1-2, with 7 bases that match TRBD1. The ends lost 6 bases at V and 6 bases at J; junction bases unmatched: 1. The germline gives CDR1 MNHEY, CDR2 SVGAGI. The CDR3 runs 11 residues. CDR3 in DNA: TGTGCCAGCAGAGACAGGGATGGCTACACCTTC. Protein: CASRDRDGYTF.

This clone was counted between two and nine times. The CDR3 DNA is TGCGCCAGCAGCTTGGAGATTCGATCGGGACACAGGGATGGCTACACCTTC. Encoded protein: CASSLEIRSGHRDGYTF. The chain combines TRBV5-1 with TRBJ1-2, with a tentative D call TRBD1 (6 bases). Germline V CDR1 and CDR2: SGHRS, YFSETQ. Between the trimmed V and J ends, which lost 0 bases and 6 bases, there was a span of 21 bases. The CDR3 sequence is 17 residues long.

V usage is TRBV7-8 and J usage is TRBJ1-4; 9 bases fit TRBD1. The germline V gene has CDR1 SGHVS and CDR2 FQNEAQ. CDR3 length equals 15 residues. V shed 1 base and J 11 bases; nucleotides not matched to a gene: 8. CDR3 residues: CASSLGRRQGVKLFF. CDR3 DNA: TGTGCCAGCAGCTTAGGAAGACGACAGGGGGTGAAACTGTTTTTT.

V and J are TRBV14 and TRBJ1-1; TRBD1 is a possible D gene (5 bases). This CDR3 contains 13 residues. In germline, CDR1 is SGHDN, CDR2 FVKESK. V dropped 4 bases and J dropped 4 bases, with 10 bases sitting between them. The DNA of the CDR3 is TGTGCCAGCAGCCTCCTTGGGGCCACTGAAGCTTTCTTT. Protein sequence: CASSLLGATEAFF.

This chain connects TRBV5-1 to TRBJ2-7, with 7 nucleotides matching TRBD1. V trimming: 1 base; J trimming: 6 bases; junction bases outside the gene matches: 7. CDR3 length equals 14 residues. Germline V gives CDR1 SGHRS, CDR2 YFSETQ. The CDR3: CASSLPGQSAEQYF. CDR3 nucleotides: TGCGCCAGCAGCTTGCCGGGACAGTCCGCCGAGCAGTACTTC.

The chain uses TRBV7-9 and TRBJ2-1, with D tentatively TRBD2 (5 bases). CDR1 is SEHNR, CDR2 FQNEAQ, per germline (reference sequence). The CDR3 loop spans 16 amino acids. V gave up 4 bases and J gave up 5 bases, with 18 bases separating them. The CDR3 DNA sequence: TGTGCCAGCAGCTACTACCGGGGAGCCGAACACAATGAGCAGTTCTTC. This translates into CASSYYRGAEHNEQFF.

CDR3 amino acids: CASSTVRDTQETQYF. In nucleotides, the CDR3 is TGTGCCAGCAGTACGGTCCGGGACACGCAAGAGACCCAGTACTTC. V is TRBV28 and J is TRBJ2-5; tentatively, D is TRBD1 (6 bases). CDR3 length: 15 amino acids. Germline V gene lookup returns CDR1 MDHEN and CDR2 SYDVKM. V dropped 5 bases and J dropped 2 bases, with 15 bases sitting between them.

This clone has a handful of counts. The same CDR3 is also encoded by other DNA sequences in this sample. The genes are TRBV7-2 and TRBJ2-1, with 12 positions matching TRBD2. With 5 bases clipped from V and 9 bases from J, the junction kept 8 bases outside the gene matches. Germline CDR1 reads SGHTA; CDR2 reads FQGNSA. This CDR3 is 15 amino acids long. CDR3 sequence: CASSKWTSGMPEQFF. CDR3 in DNA: TGTGCCAGCAGCAAGTGGACTAGCGGGATGCCTGAGCAGTTCTTC.

The V call is TRBV28, the J call TRBJ2-2; D ambiguous. Germline CDR1 reads MDHEN; CDR2 reads SYDVKM. With 2 bases removed from V and 4 bases from J, the gap between germline ends came to 8 bases. This CDR3 has 14 amino acids. DNA for the CDR3: TGTGCCAGCAGTTTAAGCCCGATCACCGGGGAGCTGTTTTTT. This encodes CASSLSPITGELFF.

The chain uses TRBV6-1 and TRBJ2-2, with D maybe TRBD2 (6 bases). With 6 bases removed from V and 5 bases from J, the gap between germline ends came to 16 bases. Per the germline V gene, CDR1 is MNHNS and CDR2 is SASEGT. CDR3 size: 15 residues. The CDR3 coding sequence is TGTGCCAGCAGGGGGGGAGCCCGTCTTACCGGGGAGCTGTTTTTT. It encodes CASRGGARLTGELFF.

The chain combines TRBV9 with TRBJ1-1, with D perhaps TRBD1 (6 bases). The V and J ends lost 3 bases and 2 bases respectively, with 20 bases between them. The CDR3 contains 17 residues. Germline CDR1 reads SGDLS; CDR2 reads YYNGEE. CDR3 sequence (DNA): TGTGCCAGCAGCGCAGGGCCCCCGGGACACAAAAACACTGAAGCTTTCTTT. The encoded protein is CASSAGPPGHKNTEAFF. Together with reference TRBV9 and TRBJ1-1, the CDR3 gives the full variable domain: DSGVTQTPKHLITATGQRVTLRCSPRSGDLSVYWYQQSLDQGLQFLIQYYNGEERAKGNILERFSAQQFPDLHSELNLSSLELGDSALYFCASSAGPPGHKNTEAFFGQGTRLTVV.

This clone was observed a few times. The chain recombines TRBV18 with TRBJ2-1; 12 bases fit TRBD2. The V gene end was trimmed by 0 bases and the J gene end by 15 bases; junction bases not matched to a gene: 6. The germline V gene encodes CDR1 KGHSH and CDR2 LQKENI. This CDR3 spans 14 amino acids. In DNA, the CDR3 is TGTGCCAGCTCACCACCATCTAGCGGGGGGGCATTGTTCTTC. This sequence encodes CASSPPSSGGALFF.

This clone has only one observation. The V call is TRBV28, the J call TRBJ2-2; TRBD1 agrees at 11 bases. With 5 bases clipped from V and 6 bases from J, the junction kept 8 bases outside the gene matches. Germline loops: CDR1 MDHEN, CDR2 SYDVKM. This CDR3 has 16 residues. In DNA form, the CDR3 reads TGTGCCAGCAGTGCCCCGGGACAGGGGGTAGCCGGGGAGCTGTTTTTT. This codes for CASSAPGQGVAGELFF.

The chain combines TRBV19 with TRBJ1-5, with 11 bases identical to TRBD1. The V and J ends lost 7 bases and 4 bases, in that order; junction bases with no gene match: 12. The germline gives CDR1 LNHDA, CDR2 SQIVND (reference sequence). The CDR3 has 17 residues. CDR3: CASTPVVGQGVNQPQHF. CDR3 bases: TGTGCCAGTACGCCAGTCGTGGGACAGGGGGTAAATCAGCCCCAGCATTTT.

The genes are TRBV9 and TRBJ2-2; 9 nucleotides match TRBD2. Germline loops: CDR1 SGDLS, CDR2 YYNGEE. Trimming removed 3 bases from V and 5 bases from J; junction bases left unmatched: 5. This CDR3 has 15 amino acids. CDR3 sequence reads: CASSAGTSFTGELFF. The CDR3 bases are TGTGCCAGCAGCGCCGGGACTAGCTTTACCGGGGAGCTGTTTTTT.

This clone was observed a single time. The chain uses TRBV9 and TRBJ2-5; 10 bases fit TRBD1. The J call could be wrong; TRBJ2-7 is a better fit for the DNA end. The germline V gene encodes CDR1 SGDLS and CDR2 YYNGEE. The CDR3 length is 15 residues. The CDR3 spells CASSTEGQGLYEQYF. The CDR3 DNA is TGTGCCAGCAGCACCGAGGGACAGGGGCTCTACGAGCAGTACTTC.

The chain carries TRBV4-2 and TRBJ2-5, with 10 bases matching TRBD2. The germline V gene has CDR1 LGHNA and CDR2 YNFKEQ. This CDR3 comprises 17 residues. Trimming at V came to 0 bases and at J to 2 bases, leaving 6 bases not matched to a gene. For the CDR3, the DNA is TGTGCCAGCAGCCAAGATATGACTAGCGGGCCACAAGAGACCCAGTACTTC. Encoded protein: CASSQDMTSGPQETQYF.

The rearrangement joins TRBV6-4 to TRBJ2-2; unclear D gene. The CDR3 is 14 residues long. V lost 10 bases and J 1 base, leaving 13 bases between the germline ends. The germline gives CDR1 MRHNA, CDR2 SNTAGT. In DNA, the CDR3 is TGTGCCACCAGAGAAGGAGTGAACACCGGGGAGCTGTTTTTT. Translated: CATREGVNTGELFF.

The V gene is TRBV5-8, the J gene TRBJ2-3; weak D call: TRBD2 (6 bases). Germline V lookup: CDR1 SGHTS, CDR2 YDEGEE. V lost 0 bases and J 2 bases, leaving 25 bases between the germline ends. The CDR3 contains 20 residues. This chain's CDR3 is CASSLVEGREAPVHTDTQYF. Written as DNA, the CDR3 is TGTGCCAGCAGCTTGGTAGAGGGGCGGGAAGCACCCGTGCACACAGATACGCAGTATTTT.